The subject of this entry is one TCR beta chain. Method: immunoSEQ multiplex PCR; TCRdb's copy keeps in-frame clones and lacks some. The repertoire includes about 150,000 clones, about 88% of them detected once, and roughly 7% sits in the top ten. V was shortened by 6 bases and J by 7 bases, with 16 bases between the two germline ends. CDR1 is MNHEY and CDR2 is SVGAGI in the germline V gene. The CDR3 totals 15 residues. This sample is drawn from a study of blood T cell repertoires in COVID-19. Study context: Some COVID-19 samples were acute and others convalescent; all came from the United States, Italy and Spain. T cells, B-cell-depleted T cells, or PBMCs provided the cDNA or gDNA that served as material.

For recovered donors of Cohort 3, there were two negative PCRs, clearance, or symptom resolution. The TCR comes from a man aged 45-65 years who had recovered from COVID-19. Sequencing input: PBMCs or T cells enriched from blood (not recorded which). The rearrangement uses TRBV6-5 and TRBJ1-6, with a possible D match to TRBD1 (6 bases). CDR3 sequence: CASRRSRDINSPLHF. For the CDR3, the DNA is TGTGCCAGCAGGAGGAGCCGGGACATCAATTCACCCCTCCACTTT.